The clone carrying this T cell receptor (beta chain) has at least ten counts. Its antigen is currently unknown. The data originate from a study of Graves' ophthalmopathy and Graves' hyperthyroidism. Beta-chain TCR CDR3 regions were amplified from RNA transcripts. HTBI primers were used in a first-round RT-PCR, which preceded a second-round multiplex PCR. A single record per CDR3 protein comes from TCRdb applying MiXCR to the multiplex PCR reads. There are hundreds of thousands of distinct CDR3 sequences in the sample; approximately 39% occur only once, and around 3.3% lies in the top ten. Study outcomes and limitations: Most thyroid-expanded clonotypes exceeding 0.001 frequency were also found in blood. The 13-signature model separated ophthalmopathy from stable hyperthyroidism at 85% to 90% sensitivity and around 80% specificity.

The TCR comes from an adult man with Graves' ophthalmopathy. Sequencing was carried out using peripheral blood.

The CDR3 DNA reads TGCAGCGTTGAGGGGGGACGGCAGAACACTGAAGCTTTCTTT. Encoded protein: CSVEGGRQNTEAFF. The chain joins TRBV29-1 to TRBJ1-1, with a weak D call TRBD1 (5 bases). The CDR3 consists of 14 residues. Germline CDR1 is SQVTM and CDR2 is ANQGSEA. V shed 3 bases and J shed 1 base, with 12 bases lying between them.